This T cell receptor (beta chain) derives from a study of blood T cell repertoires in COVID-19. Across the study: Donors in the United States, Italy and Spain gave samples during acute or convalescent COVID-19. From T cells, B-cell-depleted T cells, or PBMCs came the material, which was cDNA or gDNA.

This CDR3 is 15 amino acids long. The V gene's germline CDR1 is MNHEY and CDR2 SVGAGI. Trimming removed 7 bases from V and 3 bases from J, with 15 bases in between. Original analysis: Nucleated cell number was recorded as an estimate derived from reference gene primer amplification. TCRdb's table, derived via immunoSEQ multiplex PCR, lists solely in-frame clones and lacks some. That table gives V, J and clone size, and the DNA gave D and trimming. The sample lists 300,000 or so clones, 80% to 90% occurring once. The origin of this receptor is a woman aged 50 to 65 with acute or convalescent COVID-19. This chain connects TRBV6-5 to TRBJ1-4, with D uncertain. Sequencing input: peripheral blood. CDR3 nucleotides: TGTGCCAGCAACGATGTCGGGTACTCTAATGAAAAACTGTTTTTT. It translates to CASNDVGYSNEKLFF.